This passage covers 10 T cell receptor beta chains from one sample sequenced in a study of identical twins (dated by TCRdb to about 2016). The library was prepared using 5' RACE. Data came from an Illumina HiSeq 2000. The public reads were reprocessed in TCRdb via fastp at Q25 and MiXCR, keeping in-frame beta chains. Each entry is one CDR3 protein sequence, shown with its most common DNA and genes. In this sample the table shows 1.5 million or so distinct CDR3 sequences, about 30% of which occur a single time. About 0.27% of the sample is held by the ten biggest clonotypes. The specimen was cord blood. The origin of the receptors is a newborn girl in good health.

On this clonotype: One junction end disagrees with the germline gene, perhaps due to a read error. CDR3 residues: CSVGQFNEKPFF. CDR3 in DNA: TGCAGCGTTGGTCAGTTTAATGAAAAACCGTTTTTT. The V and J genes are TRBV29-1 and TRBJ1-4; no reliable D call. CDR1 and CDR2 from the germline V gene are SQVTM and ANQGSEA. The CDR3 consists of 12 residues.

The chain carries TRBV20-1 and TRBJ2-2; D is unclear. The CDR3 has 17 residues. The V gene lost 1 base and the J gene lost 1 base, with 16 bases spanning the gap. Germline V gene data show CDR1 as DFQATT and CDR2 as SNEGSKA (reference sequence). CDR3 in DNA: TGCAGTGCTAGAGGACGACTCGAGATGGGGAACACCGGGGAGCTGTTTTTT. It specifies CSARGRLEMGNTGELFF.

This clonotype came up a few times. The V call is TRBV11-3, the J call TRBJ2-1; no firm D call. The germline V gene encodes CDR1 SGHNT and CDR2 YENEEA. V was clipped by 5 bases and J by 5 bases, with 10 bases between them. CDR3 length equals 13 residues. The CDR3 bases are TGTGCCAGCAGCGATGACTCTGACAATGAGCAGTTCTTC. Amino acid sequence: CASSDDSDNEQFF.

This clonotype has only a few counts. The rearrangement uses TRBV5-1 and TRBJ2-3, with 12 bases matching TRBD2. Trimming at V came to 2 bases and at J to 6 bases, leaving 10 bases not matched to a gene. CDR3 length equals 17 residues. Germline CDR1 SGHRS, CDR2 YFSETQ. The CDR3 DNA follows: TGCGCCAGCAGCTTCGGACTAGCGGGAACCCGGGTGGATACGCAGTATTTT. It is translated as CASSFGLAGTRVDTQYF.

This clonotype was observed a handful of times. The chain recombines TRBV3-1 with TRBJ1-2; 8 bases match TRBD1. CDR1 and CDR2 from the germline V gene are LGHDT and YNNKEL (reference sequence). The CDR3 totals 14 residues. Trimming at V came to 3 bases and at J to 5 bases, leaving 5 bases not matched to a gene. CDR3 nucleotides: TGTGCCAGCAGCCACAGGGGGCTATGGTATGGCTACACCTTC. Translated: CASSHRGLWYGYTF. The full variable domain, rest sourced from reference TRBV3-1 and TRBJ1-2, is DTAVSQTPKYLVTQMGNDKSIKCEQNLGHDTMYWYKQDSKKFLKIMFSYNNKELIINETVPNRFSPKSPDKAHLNLHINSLELGDSAVYFCASSHRGLWYGYTFGSGTRLTVV.

The sample holds many counts of this clonotype. The chain carries TRBV6-1 and TRBJ1-4; tentatively, D is TRBD1 (5 bases). Trimming pared 5 bases from V and 7 bases from J, leaving 8 bases between. This CDR3 comprises 12 residues. Germline V gives CDR1 MNHNS, CDR2 SASEGT. CDR3 bases: TGTGCCAGCAGTCCTGGGGGTGAAAAACTGTTTTTT. It encodes CASSPGGEKLFF.

The V call is TRBV3-1, the J call TRBJ1-1; D might be TRBD1 (6 bases). V gave up 3 bases and J gave up 3 bases, with 11 bases separating them. CDR1 is LGHDT and CDR2 is YNNKEL in the germline V gene (reference sequence). There are 14 residues in the CDR3. CDR3 nucleotide sequence: TGTGCCAGCAGCCATTGGGAGGGGGACACTGAAGCTTTCTTT. This sequence encodes CASSHWEGDTEAFF.

About this clonotype: An end of the junction does not agree with germline; a read error may underlie this. The V and J genes are TRBV28 and TRBJ2-7; D call uncertain. CDR1 and CDR2 (germline): MDHEN, SYDVKM. This CDR3 region has 15 residues. This CDR3 is CASSPLPGDGYGQYF. The CDR3, as DNA: TGTGCCAGCAGCCCACTCCCCGGAGACGGCTACGGGCAGTACTTC. Using reference TRBV28 and TRBJ2-7 for the parts outside the CDR3, the full variable domain is DVKVTQSSRYLVKRTGEKVFLECVQDMDHENMFWYRQDPGLGLRLIYFSYDVKMKEKGDIPEGYSVSREKKERFSLILESASTNQTSMYLCASSPLPGDGYGQYFGPGTRLTVT.

This sequence joins TRBV12-3 or TRBV12-4 and TRBJ1-1, with a weak D call TRBD1 (5 bases). V was trimmed by 5 bases and J by 2 bases, leaving 12 bases between them. There are 14 residues in the CDR3. CDR3 protein: CASSHRMVNTEAFF. Here the CDR3 DNA reads TGTGCCAGCAGTCACAGGATGGTAAACACTGAAGCTTTCTTT.

The rearrangement uses TRBV7-6 and TRBJ2-2, with 9 positions matching TRBD2. Germline V lookup: CDR1 SGHVS, CDR2 FNYEAQ. The CDR3 has 18 residues. V lost 3 bases and J lost 4; bases outside the gene matches: 12. In DNA form, the CDR3 reads TGTGCCAGCAGCTTGGCTTCACAGTTAGCGGGAGCCACCGGGGAGCTGTTTTTT. Translated, it gives CASSLASQLAGATGELFF.